The 10 T cell receptor beta chains presented below share a single source sample, sequenced in a study of memory CD4+ T cells and cytomegalovirus serostatus. The sort gate was single viable CD3+CD4+CD8-CD45RO+ cells for memory CD4+ T cells. Data came from immunoSEQ multiplex PCR; TCRdb stores just in-frame clones and leaves some out. The sample has more than 55,000 clones; 82% are singletons. Sample: memory CD4+ T cells from blood. The receptors derive from an adult in good health and CMV-seronegative.

In this sample, this clone is medium-sized. The chain joins TRBV20-1 to TRBJ2-5; D uncertain. Trimming stripped 4 bases from V and 4 bases from J, with 7 bases between. Germline CDR1 reads DFQATT; CDR2 reads SNEGSKA (reference sequence). This CDR3 is 11 amino acids long. The DNA for the CDR3 is TGCAGTGCTAAAGTGGGAGAGACCCAGTACTTC. It is translated as CSAKVGETQYF.

The CDR3 is CASSIVPGRSPLHF. CDR3 coding DNA: TGTGCCAGTAGTATAGTTCCAGGCCGGTCACCCCTCCACTTT. The V and J genes are TRBV19 and TRBJ1-6; the D is unclear. The V gene lost 1 base and the J gene lost 10 bases, with 11 bases spanning the gap. From germline, CDR1 is LNHDA and CDR2 SQIVND (reference sequence). The CDR3 runs 14 residues.

The V and J genes are TRBV7-2 and TRBJ1-2; 7 nucleotides match TRBD1. Germline-derived CDR1 and CDR2 are SGHTA and FQGNSA. The length of the CDR3 is 15 residues. The V and J ends lost 1 base and 4 bases, in that order; junction bases with no gene match: 6. CDR3 residues: CASSLGGGTAYGYTF. The CDR3 DNA sequence: TGTGCCAGCAGCTTAGGGGGAGGGACAGCCTATGGCTACACCTTC.

The chain employs TRBV19 and TRBJ2-1; 8 bases are a match to TRBD2. Germline-derived CDR1 and CDR2 are LNHDA and SQIVND (reference sequence). This CDR3 spans 21 amino acids. J was trimmed by 0 bases and V by 5 bases; bases with no gene match: 21. The CDR3, as DNA: TGTGCCAGTAGTGTCCTTCTCACGGGACTAGTTAGCCCGAACTCCTACAATGAGCAGTTCTTC. This encodes CASSVLLTGLVSPNSYNEQFF. Looking up the rest from reference TRBV19 and TRBJ2-1 gives the full variable domain: DGGITQSPKYLFRKEGQNVTLSCEQNLNHDAMYWYRQDPGQGLRLIYYSQIVNDFQKGDIAEGYSVSREKKESFPLTVTSAQKNPTAFYLCASSVLLTGLVSPNSYNEQFFGPGTRLTVL.

This chain connects TRBV2 to TRBJ1-1; possible D gene TRBD1, 6 bases. Between the trimmed V and J ends, which lost 8 bases and 1 base, there was a span of 11 bases. Germline CDR1 and CDR2: SNHLY and FYNNEI. This CDR3 comprises 13 residues. The CDR3 here is CASGRQENTEAFF. Written as DNA, the CDR3 is TGTGCCAGCGGTCGACAGGAGAACACTGAAGCTTTCTTT.

The chain joins TRBV20-1 to TRBJ2-7; a possible D gene is TRBD1 (5 bases). The V gene lost 2 bases and the J gene lost 5 bases, with 7 bases spanning the gap. Germline lookup yields CDR1 DFQATT and CDR2 SNEGSKA (reference sequence). This CDR3 is built from 11 residues. The DNA for the CDR3 is TGCAGTGCTAGAAAAGGGGACGAGCAGTACTTC. Translated: CSARKGDEQYF.

The chain has TRBV2 and TRBJ2-1; TRBD1 agrees at 9 bases. Germline V gene sequence: CDR1 SNHLY, CDR2 FYNNEI. V lost 6 bases to trimming and J lost 4 bases; unmatched junction nucleotides: 7. This CDR3 is 15 amino acids long. The CDR3 is CASRPQGARYNEQFF. The CDR3 DNA follows: TGTGCCAGCAGGCCACAGGGGGCGCGGTACAATGAGCAGTTCTTC.

This chain connects TRBV28 to TRBJ2-1; 7 bases align to TRBD2. Germline loops: CDR1 MDHEN, CDR2 SYDVKM. With 5 bases clipped from V and 0 bases from J, the junction kept 10 bases outside the gene matches. The CDR3 consists of 17 residues. The CDR3 loop reads CASSGDGAGDSYNEQFF. The CDR3 DNA is TGTGCCAGCAGTGGCGACGGGGCGGGAGACTCCTACAATGAGCAGTTCTTC.

The chain uses TRBV29-1 and TRBJ2-3; 8 positions match TRBD1. The CDR3 has 12 residues. Germline V gene data show CDR1 as SQVTM and CDR2 as ANQGSEA. After removal of 7 bases from V and 5 bases from J, the junction contained 5 bases not matched to a gene. The CDR3 region has the DNA TGCAGCGATAACACAGGGGGAGATACGCAGTATTTT. It codes for CSDNTGGDTQYF.

Only one count was recorded for this clone. This rearrangement joins TRBV2 to TRBJ2-1, with a possible D match to TRBD1 (6 bases). Germline values: CDR1 SNHLY, CDR2 FYNNEI. The CDR3 covers 15 residues. The V end was cut by 4 bases, the J end by 0 bases, with 10 bases between. For the CDR3, the DNA is TGTGCCAGCAGTGTTAAACAGGGCTCCTACAATGAGCAGTTCTTC. It specifies CASSVKQGSYNEQFF.